The T cell receptor beta chain described here comes from a study of blood T cell repertoires in COVID-19 (dated by TCRdb to 2019 to 2021). Background on the whole study: Samples covering the acute and convalescent phases of COVID-19 were provided by collaborators in the United States, Italy and Spain. The prospective study material was composed of cDNA or gDNA derived from T cells, B-cell-depleted T cells, or PBMCs. Where available, HLA class I and class II types were obtained from metadata supplied by the sample provider rather than from assay-based typing. The sample metadata nearly always contained a de-identified subject ID, COVID-19 status, age in years and sex. Samples came from the ongoing ImmuneRACE study (first 160 participants) plus 1,254 subjects from 6 global collaborators. The dataset comprised deeply sampled blood TCRbeta repertoires from subjects exposed to, actively infected with, or recovered from COVID-19. A freely available public database, intended as a resource for researchers studying the immune response to SARS-CoV-2, is where the repertoires were released. Study-level results and caveats: Clinical and demographic metadata were provided uncurated, with the amount varying by source and participant.

The CDR3 covers 16 residues, taking in both the cysteine and the phenylalanine. Of all the DNA, just the CDR3 is kept, 48 bases in frame from base 1. Each collaborating institution followed its own protocols to collect whole blood in K2EDTA tubes. For TCRbeta analysis, collaborators shipped samples as frozen whole blood, isolated PBMCs, or DNA extracted from either of those sample types. On this clone itself: What antigen it recognizes has not been identified. Base qualities are not at hand, and no much larger clone is one base apart.

The immunoSEQ Assay, a bias-controlled multiplex PCR, was used to amplify TCRbeta CDR3 regions from genomic DNA. In the authors' own workflow: The number of nucleated cells in each sample was estimated from the amplification of reference gene primers within the assay. To quantify the absolute abundance of each unique TCRbeta CDR3 rearrangement, sequence reads were collapsed and filtered. Productive Simpson clonality was computed per sample as the square root of Simpson's diversity index over productive rearrangements. TCRdb took over this immuneACCESS table, retaining in-frame rearrangements with V and J assigned. Such tables are incomplete; in checked studies, under half of the missing clones stem from an unresolved V gene, and the remainder is unexplained. That table supplies the V and J calls and clone size; D and trimming were determined from the DNA. The sample profile shows over 200,000 clones; roughly 80% of them were found once. Clones ranked in the top ten supply approximately 5% of the sample.

This receptor was taken from a human donor in a cohort sampled during active COVID-19. The chain employs TRBV21-1 and TRBJ2-7; TRBD2, the table's D call, was not compared with the DNA. TRBV21-1 corresponds to a pseudogene. The sequencing input was peripheral blood. The sequenced DNA is TGTGCCAGCAGCAAAGAAAGGGTCAGCGGGACGTACGAGCAGTACTTC. Translated, this gives CASSKERVSGTYEQYF.